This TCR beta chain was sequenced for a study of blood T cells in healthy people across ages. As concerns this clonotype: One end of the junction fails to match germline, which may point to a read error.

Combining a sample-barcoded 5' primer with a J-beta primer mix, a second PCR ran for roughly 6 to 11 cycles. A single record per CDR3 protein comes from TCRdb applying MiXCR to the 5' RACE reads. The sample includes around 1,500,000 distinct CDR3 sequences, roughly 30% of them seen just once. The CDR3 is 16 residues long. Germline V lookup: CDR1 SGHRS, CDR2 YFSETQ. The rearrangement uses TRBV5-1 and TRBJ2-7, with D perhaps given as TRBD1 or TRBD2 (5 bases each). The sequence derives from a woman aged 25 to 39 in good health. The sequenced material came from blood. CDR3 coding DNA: TGCGCCAGCACAAGCGTCGGGTCAGCCGAGGGGTACGGGCAGTACTTC. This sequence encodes CASTSVGSAEGYGQYF.